One sample yielded the 12 T cell receptor beta chains listed below, sequenced in a study of cytomegalovirus exposure and HLA in healthy donors. The PCR had 60 Vbeta and 13 Jbeta primers. Libraries were prepared by immunoSEQ multiplex PCR; TCRdb keeps only in-frame clonotypes and omits some of them. This table has more than 100,000 clones, more than 60% appearing once. Sequenced sample: PBMCs. The receptors here all came from a woman aged 40 to 50 in good health and CMV-seropositive.

V usage is TRBV28 and J usage is TRBJ1-2; 9 nucleotides agree with TRBD1. Germline CDR1 reads MDHEN; CDR2 reads SYDVKM. Unmatched junction bases numbered 10, after V lost 6 bases and J lost 8 bases. The CDR3 sequence is 14 residues long. The CDR3: CASRTTGGPGGYTF. CDR3 sequence (DNA): TGTGCCAGCAGAACTACAGGGGGCCCAGGGGGCTACACCTTC.

The chain combines TRBV11-3 with TRBJ1-1; perhaps TRBD1 as D (5 bases). Germline V CDR1 and CDR2: SGHNT, YENEEA. The CDR3 has 15 residues. The germline V and J ends were trimmed by 5 bases and 2 bases, with 15 bases remaining between them. This CDR3 is CASSGMGQANTEAFF. The CDR3 DNA follows: TGTGCCAGCAGCGGGATGGGGCAGGCTAACACTGAAGCTTTCTTT.

This rearrangement joins TRBV29-1 to TRBJ2-1; possibly TRBD2 for D (5 bases). The CDR3 is made up of 13 amino acids. Germline lookup yields CDR1 SQVTM and CDR2 ANQGSEA. V was cut by 0 bases and J by 8 bases, with 11 bases left in between. CDR3 loop: CSVEDLLVDEQFF. CDR3 sequence (DNA): TGCAGCGTTGAAGATCTACTAGTCGATGAGCAGTTCTTC.

The chain joins TRBV5-6 to TRBJ1-1, with 7 bases lining up with TRBD1. The junction had 9 bases not matched to a gene; V was cut back by 6 bases and J by 4 bases. Germline-derived CDR1 and CDR2 are SGHDT and YYEEEE. CDR3 length equals 14 residues. This CDR3 is CASTQYRGTTEAFF. The CDR3 coding sequence is TGTGCCAGCACCCAATACAGGGGAACCACTGAAGCTTTCTTT.

The V gene is TRBV27, the J gene TRBJ2-5; 14 nucleotides align to TRBD2. Germline V gene sequence: CDR1 MNHEY, CDR2 SMNVEV (reference sequence). V shed 6 bases and J 4 bases; nucleotides not matched to a gene: 10. The CDR3 is 17 residues long. The CDR3 spells CASRLGLAGESGETQYF. The CDR3 DNA sequence: TGTGCCAGCAGACTGGGACTAGCGGGAGAGTCAGGAGAGACCCAGTACTTC.

This clone was picked up a small number of times. V is TRBV6-1 and J is TRBJ2-3, with 10 bases that match TRBD1. The CDR3 is 15 residues long. The germline gives CDR1 MNHNS, CDR2 SASEGT. The J segment lost 4 bases and the V segment lost 7 bases, leaving 8 bases of the junction unmatched. In nucleotides, the CDR3 is TGTGCCAGCACCCTAGGGACAGGGGCAGCAGATACGCAGTATTTT. Encoded protein: CASTLGTGAADTQYF.

Notes on this clone: The junction does not match germline at one end; this may be a read error. V gene TRBV18 combines with J gene TRBJ1-2, with TRBD1 matching over 7 bases. CDR1 KGHSH and CDR2 LQKENI come from the germline V gene. The CDR3 loop spans 13 amino acids. Written as DNA, the CDR3 is TGTGCCAGCTCACCAGGACAGGAAGGTGGCTACCCCTTC. It encodes CASSPGQEGGYPF. Filled out from reference TRBV18 and TRBJ1-2, the complete variable domain reads NAGVMQNPRHLVRRRGQEARLRCSPMKGHSHVYWYRQLPEEGLKFMVYLQKENIIDESGMPKERFSAEFPKEGPSILRIQQVVRGDSAAYFCASSPGQEGGYPFGSGTRLTVV.

The chain carries TRBV6-1 and TRBJ2-7, with 8 bases lining up with TRBD2. V shed 3 bases, J shed 5 bases, and the junction held 12 bases outside the gene matches. The CDR3 covers 16 residues. From germline, CDR1 is MNHNS and CDR2 SASEGT. DNA for the CDR3: TGTGCCAGCAGTGAGGGACCTAGCGGGCGCGTTCACGAGCAGTACTTC. Translation: CASSEGPSGRVHEQYF.

This clone was seen more than once but under ten times. The J gene is TRBJ2-1, the V gene TRBV11-2; D is undetermined. Trimming shortened V by 8 bases and J by 4 bases, and 3 bases separated the two germline ends. CDR3 size: 10 residues. The germline gives CDR1 SGHAT, CDR2 FQNNGV. This CDR3 reads CASYYNEQFF. In DNA, the CDR3 is TGTGCCAGCTATTACAATGAGCAGTTCTTC.

The chain is built from TRBV2 and TRBJ2-3; 11 positions match TRBD2. This CDR3 has 15 amino acids. The V and J ends lost 7 bases and 0 bases, in that order; junction bases with no gene match: 3. The germline V gene has CDR1 SNHLY and CDR2 FYNNEI. The CDR3 region has the DNA TGTGCCAGCATTCGGACTAGCGGGAGCACAGATACGCAGTATTTT. As protein: CASIRTSGSTDTQYF. The full variable domain, with the rest looked up from reference TRBV2 and TRBJ2-3, is EPEVTQTPSHQVTQMGQEVILRCVPISNHLYFYWYRQILGQKVEFLVSFYNNEISEKSEIFDDQFSVERPDGSNFTLKIRSTKLEDSAMYFCASIRTSGSTDTQYFGPGTRLTVL.

This clone appeared a single time. The V and J genes are TRBV18 and TRBJ2-5, with D perhaps TRBD2 (5 bases). Germline CDR1 reads KGHSH; CDR2 reads LQKENI. This CDR3 has 13 residues. V was trimmed by 4 bases and J by 6 bases, leaving 12 bases between them. CDR3 sequence: CASSRAREQTQYF. The CDR3 DNA sequence: TGTGCCAGCTCACGCGCGAGGGAACAGACCCAGTACTTC.

This chain connects TRBV7-2 to TRBJ2-1; D not certain. Germline-derived CDR1 and CDR2 are SGHTA and FQGNSA. The CDR3 contains 12 residues. The V end lost 7 bases, the J end lost 0 bases, and 4 bases lay between the germline ends. The CDR3 region has the DNA TGTGCCAGCACCATCTCCTACAATGAGCAGTTCTTC. This sequence encodes CASTISYNEQFF. The whole variable domain, remainder taken from reference TRBV7-2 and TRBJ2-1, is GAGVSQSPSNKVTEKGKDVELRCDPISGHTALYWYRQSLGQGLEFLIYFQGNSAPDKSGLPSDRFSAERTGGSVSTLTIQRTQQEDSAVYLCASTISYNEQFFGPGTRLTVL.